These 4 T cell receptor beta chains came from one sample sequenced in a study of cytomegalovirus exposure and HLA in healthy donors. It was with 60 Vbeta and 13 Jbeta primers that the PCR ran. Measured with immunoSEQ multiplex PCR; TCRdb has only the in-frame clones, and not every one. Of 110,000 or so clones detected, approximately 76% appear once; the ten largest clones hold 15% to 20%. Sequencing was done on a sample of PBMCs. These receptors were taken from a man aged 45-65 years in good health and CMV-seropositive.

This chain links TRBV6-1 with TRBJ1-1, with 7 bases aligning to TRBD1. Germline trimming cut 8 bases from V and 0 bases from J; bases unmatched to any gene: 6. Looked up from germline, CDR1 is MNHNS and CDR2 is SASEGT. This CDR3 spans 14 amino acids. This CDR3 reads CASSWGQMNTEAFF. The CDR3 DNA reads TGTGCCAGCTCGTGGGGACAGATGAACACTGAAGCTTTCTTT.

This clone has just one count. The CDR3 region is CYGGRGNNQPQHF. CDR3 in DNA: TGTTACGGGGGCAGGGGGAACAATCAGCCCCAGCATTTT. The genes are TRBV6-6 and TRBJ1-5; 7 bases map to TRBD1. Germline V gene data show CDR1 as MNHNY and CDR2 as SVGAGI (reference sequence). The CDR3 spans 13 residues.

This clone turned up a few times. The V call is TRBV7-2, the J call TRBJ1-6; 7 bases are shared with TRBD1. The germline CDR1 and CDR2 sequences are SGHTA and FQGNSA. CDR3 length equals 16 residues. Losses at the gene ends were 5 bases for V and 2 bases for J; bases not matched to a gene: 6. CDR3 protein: CASSPSTGTYNSPLHF. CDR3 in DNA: TGTGCCAGCAGCCCGTCGACAGGGACCTATAATTCACCCCTCCACTTT.

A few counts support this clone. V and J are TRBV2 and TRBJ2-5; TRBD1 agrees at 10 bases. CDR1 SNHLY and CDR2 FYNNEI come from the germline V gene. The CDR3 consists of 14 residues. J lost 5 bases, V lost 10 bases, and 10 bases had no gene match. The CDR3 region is CATEGGTGVETQYF. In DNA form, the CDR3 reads TGTGCCACGGAGGGGGGGACAGGGGTCGAGACCCAGTACTTC.